Below, 20 T cell receptor beta chains from the same sample are listed, as sequenced in a study of T cells after posttransplantation cyclophosphamide. Treatment was busulfan-fludarabine conditioning, a marrow graft, and cyclophosphamide on days +3 and +4. The repertoire was sequenced with immunoSEQ multiplex PCR; TCRdb's copy has only in-frame clones and lacks some. This sample has 5,500 to 6,000 clones; approximately 1.8% occur once, and the top ten carry 28%. The sample was PBMCs, taken roughly 220 days after a stem cell transplant with posttransplant cyclophosphamide. The receptor set was obtained from a male patient aged 25 to 39 who received an allogeneic stem cell transplant from a related donor, was CMV-positive, and had no GVHD. The T cells may partly be graft donor cells.

This clone was picked up a small number of times. The chain combines TRBV28 with TRBJ2-3; D unclear. Per germline, CDR1 MDHEN and CDR2 SYDVKM. This CDR3 is 16 amino acids long. V lost 3 bases and J 4 bases, leaving 17 bases between the germline ends. The CDR3 region is CASSLIELSPPDTQYF. CDR3 DNA: TGTGCCAGCAGTTTGATAGAGTTAAGCCCCCCAGATACGCAGTATTTT.

This clone was counted a few times. Here the CDR3 reads CDNPWRETVTDTQYF. The CDR3 DNA follows: TGTGACAATCCGTGGCGGGAGACGGTAACAGATACGCAGTATTTT. The chain has TRBV15 and TRBJ2-3; TRBD2 matches 7 bases. The CDR3 extends over 15 amino acids. CDR1 LNHNV and CDR2 YYDKDF come from the germline V gene (reference sequence).

The rearrangement links TRBV5-6 to TRBJ2-1; 8 nucleotides line up with TRBD2. Looked up from germline, CDR1 is SGHDT and CDR2 is YYEEEE. The CDR3 is 15 amino acids. V was clipped by 4 bases and J by 9 bases; unmatched bases: 12. As DNA, the CDR3 is TGTGCCAGCAGCCTGGCCGGGGGGGGGCCTGGTGAGCAGTTCTTC. As protein: CASSLAGGGPGEQFF. Together with reference TRBV5-6 and TRBJ2-1, the CDR3 gives the full variable domain: DAGVTQSPTHLIKTRGQQVTLRCSPKSGHDTVSWYQQALGQGPQFIFQYYEEEERQRGNFPDRFSGHQFPNYSSELNVNALLLGDSALYLCASSLAGGGPGEQFFGPGTRLTVL.

In this sample, this clone turned up a few times. This chain links TRBV5-4 with TRBJ2-2; D uncertain. The germline gives CDR1 SGHNT, CDR2 YYREEE (reference sequence). V gave up 1 base and J gave up 6 bases, with 7 bases separating them. The CDR3 has 13 residues. The DNA of the CDR3 is TGTGCCAGCAGCTTGTCTACGGCCGGGGAGCTGTTTTTT. This codes for CASSLSTAGELFF.

In its sample, this clone was seen a few times. An end of the junction differs from the germline gene, which may be a read error. The rearrangement uses TRBV27 and TRBJ1-2; D unresolved. This CDR3 spans 14 amino acids. Germline V gene lookup returns CDR1 MNHEY and CDR2 SMNVEV (reference sequence). The CDR3 reads CASSLSMGGYGYTF. For the CDR3, the DNA is TGTGCCAGCAGCTTATCGATGGGAGGATATGGCTACACCTTC.

The CDR3 coding sequence is TGTGCCAGCAGCACCCGAGGAGGTAATGAAAAACTGTTTTTT. Residues: CASSTRGGNEKLFF. V gene TRBV7-9 combines with J gene TRBJ1-4; D is uncertain. The CDR3 sequence is 14 residues long. Trimming stripped 5 bases from V and 4 bases from J, with 11 bases between. The germline gives CDR1 SEHNR, CDR2 FQNEAQ (reference sequence).

This clone was observed a handful of times. The chain combines TRBV5-1 with TRBJ2-7, with 9 bases fitting TRBD2. CDR1 SGHRS and CDR2 YFSETQ come from the germline V gene. V shed 1 base and J 5 bases; nucleotides not matched to a gene: 7. This CDR3 has 15 residues. The CDR3 loop reads CASSLRSGSDDEQYF. The CDR3 region has the DNA TGCGCCAGCAGCTTGCGTAGCGGGAGTGACGACGAGCAGTACTTC.

This clone was seen a handful of times. The rearrangement links TRBV29-1 to TRBJ1-2; D perhaps matches TRBD1 (5 bases). V was pared by 6 bases and J by 3 bases, with 14 bases between. The CDR3 spans 13 residues. CDR1 is SQVTM and CDR2 is ANQGSEA in the germline V gene. CDR3 coding DNA: TGCAGCGTAGTGTGGCGGGACGACTATGGCTACACCTTC. Its protein product is CSVVWRDDYGYTF.

The rearrangement links TRBV7-9 to TRBJ1-2; the match to TRBD1 covers 7 bases. This CDR3 contains 17 residues. The V gene end was trimmed by 5 bases and the J gene end by 0 bases; junction bases not matched to a gene: 12. The germline V gene encodes CDR1 SEHNR and CDR2 FQNEAQ (reference sequence). CDR3 sequence reads: CASSQVRQGRTNYGYTF. The CDR3 DNA is TGTGCCAGCAGCCAAGTGAGACAGGGAAGGACTAACTATGGCTACACCTTC.

The chain links TRBV29-1 to TRBJ2-1, with 7 bases lining up with TRBD2. V shed 3 bases and J 10 bases; nucleotides not matched to a gene: 3. The germline gives CDR1 SQVTM, CDR2 ANQGSEA. The CDR3 has 11 residues. In DNA, the CDR3 is TGCAGCGTTGATCCTAGCGGCGAGCAGTTCTTC. This sequence encodes CSVDPSGEQFF.

The chain is built from TRBV30 and TRBJ1-2; the D gene is possibly TRBD1 (5 bases). In germline, CDR1 is GTSNPN, CDR2 SVGIG (reference sequence). The CDR3 contains 12 residues. V gave up 0 bases and J gave up 9 bases, with 11 bases separating them. This CDR3 reads CAWSVQSGSYTF. CDR3 nucleotides: TGTGCCTGGAGTGTACAGTCAGGGAGCTACACCTTC. Complete variable domain (other parts from reference TRBV30 and TRBJ1-2): SQTIHQWPATLVQPVGSPLSLECTVEGTSNPNLYWYRQAAGRGLQLLFYSVGIGQISSEVPQNLSASRPQDRQFILSSKKLLLSDSGFYLCAWSVQSGSYTFGSGTRLTVV.

This clone has just a few counts. The V call is TRBV6-5, the J call TRBJ1-6, with 8 bases identical to TRBD1. The CDR3 spans 15 residues. V shed 6 bases, J shed 6 bases, and the junction held 7 bases outside the gene matches. Per germline, CDR1 MNHEY and CDR2 SVGAGI. CDR3 in DNA: TGTGCCAGCAGCCCTCGGGACAGGAGTAATTCACCCCTCCACTTT. This gives the protein CASSPRDRSNSPLHF.

This clone was found a few times. The chain uses TRBV7-8 and TRBJ2-1; 11 bases line up with TRBD2. Trimming at V came to 5 bases and at J to 9 bases, leaving 6 bases not matched to a gene. Germline V gene sequence: CDR1 SGHVS, CDR2 FQNEAQ. The CDR3 is 14 amino acids. The DNA for the CDR3 is TGTGCCAGCAGCCTTGGGACTAGCGGTGGTGAGCAGTTCTTC. Protein: CASSLGTSGGEQFF.

This clone is labeled as medium-sized (0.01 to 0.1%). The V gene is TRBV7-9, the J gene TRBJ1-1, with 7 bases fitting TRBD1. The CDR3 loop spans 15 amino acids. Germline CDR1 reads SEHNR; CDR2 reads FQNEAQ (reference sequence). With V trimmed by 5 bases and J by 0 bases, 6 bases remained unmatched. This chain's CDR3 is CASSPLTGLNTEAFF. Here the CDR3 DNA reads TGTGCCAGCAGCCCCCTGACAGGGTTGAACACTGAAGCTTTCTTT. The variable domain in full, completed from reference TRBV7-9 and TRBJ1-1, reads DTGVSQNPRHKITKRGQNVTFRCDPISEHNRLYWYRQTLGQGPEFLTYFQNEAQLEKSRLLSDRFSAERPKGSFSTLEIQRTEQGDSAMYLCASSPLTGLNTEAFFGQGTRLTVV.

The rearrangement links TRBV6-1 to TRBJ1-5; D is ambiguous. Trimming left V 0 bases short and J 1 base short, with 7 bases between. The CDR3 is made up of 15 amino acids. Germline V gives CDR1 MNHNS, CDR2 SASEGT. CDR3 coding DNA: TGTGCCAGCAGTGAAGCCTCGGGAAGCAATCAGCCCCAGCATTTT. As protein: CASSEASGSNQPQHF.

The rearrangement joins TRBV15 to TRBJ2-2; 9 bases fit TRBD1. CDR1 is LNHNV, CDR2 YYDKDF, per germline (reference sequence). The ends lost 9 bases at V and 1 base at J; junction bases unmatched: 6. This CDR3 region has 15 residues. CDR3 nucleotides: TGTGCCACAGCCCGGGACAGGGTGAACACCGGGGAGCTGTTTTTT. This translates into CATARDRVNTGELFF.

The chain links TRBV15 to TRBJ1-1; 11 bases match TRBD1. Germline V CDR1 and CDR2: LNHNV, YYDKDF (reference sequence). J gave up 0 bases and V 4 bases, and 7 bases lay outside the gene matches. There are 17 residues in the CDR3. CDR3 residues: CATSTRDRGFMNTEAFF. CDR3 sequence (DNA): TGTGCCACCAGCACCCGGGACAGGGGGTTCATGAACACTGAAGCTTTCTTT.

The table lists this clone with a few counts. V gene TRBV18 combines with J gene TRBJ2-7, with 10 bases aligning to TRBD2. J was trimmed by 2 bases and V by 8 bases; bases with no gene match: 6. Germline V gene sequence: CDR1 KGHSH, CDR2 LQKENI. This CDR3 comprises 14 residues. The CDR3 nucleotides read TGTGCCAGCGCTTCCGGGACTAGCGCCTACGAGCAGTACTTC. Translating it yields CASASGTSAYEQYF.

This clone occurred a few times. The chain combines TRBV30 with TRBJ1-3; 9 nucleotides align to TRBD1. The CDR3 is 16 residues long. Germline trimming cut 2 bases from V and 8 bases from J; bases unmatched to any gene: 13. Germline V gene lookup returns CDR1 GTSNPN and CDR2 SVGIG (reference sequence). CDR3 in DNA: TGTGCCTGGAGTCCCCGGACAGGGGTTGGTTTATACACCATATATTTT. Protein sequence: CAWSPRTGVGLYTIYF.

The genes are TRBV25-1 and TRBJ1-1, with a weak D call TRBD1 (5 bases). The germline CDR1 and CDR2 sequences are MGHDK and SYGVNS. The V end was cut by 7 bases, the J end by 2 bases, with 11 bases between. The CDR3 is 13 amino acids. In DNA form, the CDR3 reads TGTGCCAGCACCGGACACCAAAACACTGAAGCTTTCTTT. This gives the protein CASTGHQNTEAFF.